A single T cell receptor (beta chain) is shown here with its context. Germline V gives CDR1 SGHVS, CDR2 FNYEAQ. The CDR3 consists of 13 residues. With 4 bases removed from V and 2 bases from J, the gap between germline ends came to 9 bases. These data come from a study of T cell responses to AZD1222 COVID-19 vaccine. On the study more broadly: Pooling of second doses given at about 4 or about 12 weeks was done.

The table came from immunoSEQ multiplex PCR; TCRdb's copy has only in-frame clones and leaves some out. Altogether roughly 97,000 clones are present, 70% to 90% being singletons, with the ten largest covering around 20%. The chain combines TRBV7-6 with TRBJ2-7; D gene ambiguous. Sequencing used peripheral blood, obtained on day 0 of AZD1222 vaccination. The TCR sequence derives from an adult in good health. CDR3 sequence reads: CASSSDWPYEQYF. The CDR3 DNA reads TGTGCCAGCAGCTCTGACTGGCCCTACGAGCAGTACTTC.